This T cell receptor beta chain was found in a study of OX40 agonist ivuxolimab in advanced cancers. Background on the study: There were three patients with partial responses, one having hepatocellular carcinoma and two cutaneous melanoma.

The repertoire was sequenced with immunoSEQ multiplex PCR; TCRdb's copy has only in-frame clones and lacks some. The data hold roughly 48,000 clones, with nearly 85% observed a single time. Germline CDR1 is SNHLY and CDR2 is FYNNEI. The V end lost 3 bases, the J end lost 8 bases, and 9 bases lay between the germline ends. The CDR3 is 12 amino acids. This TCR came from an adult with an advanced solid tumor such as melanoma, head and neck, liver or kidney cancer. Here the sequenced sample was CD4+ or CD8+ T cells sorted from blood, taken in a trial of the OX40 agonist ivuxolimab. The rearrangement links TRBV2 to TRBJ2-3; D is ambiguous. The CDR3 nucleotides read TGTGCCAGCAGTGATAGGGCTCGTACGCAGTATTTT. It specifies CASSDRARTQYF.